Listed here are 26 T cell receptor beta chains from one sample, sequenced in a study of human T cells and chemical hapten exposure (dated by TCRdb to the early 2020s). The library was prepared using RACE. The reads were generated on a NextSeq 500. The public reads were reanalyzed by TCRdb: fastp trimming at Q25, MiXCR alignment, in-frame beta chains only. Rows with a matching CDR3 protein are joined into one entry that keeps the most common DNA and genes. Within this sample are roughly 200,000 distinct CDR3 sequences, with 20% to 25% of them counted one time only. Approximately 6.7% of the sample lies in the top ten. Per the publication, the time point label means: patch test 1, 2 weeks after DPC sensitization. The treatment or condition label for this specimen denotes: therapeutic diphenylcyclopropenone sensitization with weekly scalp DPC. The sequencing here drew on whole blood, taken in connection with sensitization to the hapten diphenylcyclopropenone (DPC). All receptors derive from a woman aged 45 to 65 with alopecia areata. Some clones in this sample may be carry-over from other donors' samples.

This clonotype appeared many times. The chain uses TRBV29-1 and TRBJ1-5; TRBD1 is a possible D gene (6 bases). V lost 5 bases to trimming and J lost 6 bases, with 14 bases between them. Germline V gene data show CDR1 as SQVTM and CDR2 as ANQGSEA. There are 13 residues in the CDR3. CDR3 in amino acids: CSVSQGQGQPQHF. CDR3 coding DNA: TGCAGCGTTTCGCAGGGGCAAGGTCAGCCCCAGCATTTT.

This clonotype turned up a few times. This chain connects TRBV2 to TRBJ1-2, with D possibly matching TRBD1 (6 bases). Germline assignment: CDR1 SNHLY and CDR2 FYNNEI. Deletions cut 0 bases from V and 8 bases from J, with 10 bases between. This CDR3 has 13 amino acids. The chain's CDR3 is CASSEARGGGYTF. The DNA of the CDR3 is TGTGCCAGCAGTGAAGCGAGGGGGGGCGGCTACACCTTC.

This clonotype was seen a handful of times. The CDR3 is CSVEVRGSGANVLTF. CDR3 DNA sequence: TGCAGCGTTGAGGTCCGGGGATCTGGGGCCAACGTCCTGACTTTC. The rearrangement uses TRBV29-1 and TRBJ2-6, with D perhaps matching TRBD2 (5 bases). V was cut by 3 bases and J by 1 base, with 10 bases left in between. CDR1 is SQVTM and CDR2 is ANQGSEA in the germline V gene. The CDR3 loop spans 15 amino acids.

This clonotype came up once. The chain couples TRBV12-3 or TRBV12-4 to TRBJ1-1, with D possibly matching TRBD1 (5 bases). V was cut by 4 bases and J by 4 bases, with 13 bases left in between. This CDR3 contains 14 residues. Written as DNA, the CDR3 is TGTGCCAGCAGTTCGGGGCTTTGGGGCACTGAAGCTTTCTTT. It codes for CASSSGLWGTEAFF.

This chain connects TRBV9 to TRBJ2-5; D might be TRBD2 (5 bases). Germline V lookup: CDR1 SGDLS, CDR2 YYNGEE. The CDR3 runs 14 residues. V lost 4 bases to trimming and J lost 4 bases, with 14 bases between them. Here the CDR3 DNA reads TGTGCCAGCAGCAGGACTCTTTTTCGAGAGACCCAGTACTTC. Protein product: CASSRTLFRETQYF.

This clonotype was counted only a few times. V usage is TRBV29-1 and J usage is TRBJ2-1; perhaps TRBD1 as D (6 bases). Germline values: CDR1 SQVTM, CDR2 ANQGSEA. V lost 6 bases to trimming and J lost 10 bases, with 10 bases between them. The CDR3 is made up of 10 amino acids. CDR3: CSVKGVEQFF. The CDR3 DNA sequence: TGCAGCGTCAAGGGGGTGGAGCAGTTCTTC.

To note about this clonotype: The CDR3 does not end in the conserved phenylalanine or tryptophan, so this is likely a read error. J is TRBJ2-1 and V is TRBV2, with D perhaps TRBD1 or TRBD2 (5 bases each). With 10 bases removed from V and 10 bases from J, the gap between germline ends came to 26 bases. Germline CDR1 SNHLY, CDR2 FYNNEI. The CDR3 runs to 15 residues. The CDR3 DNA reads as TGTGCCACAGGGCGGACTGCATCGTCGGTAGGCGAGCAGTTCTCC. Translation: CATGRTASSVGEQFS.

This clonotype showed up just a few times. The rearrangement joins TRBV12-3 or TRBV12-4 to TRBJ1-4; no definite D call. V gave up 3 bases and J gave up 0 bases, with 5 bases separating them. The CDR3 runs to 14 residues. The CDR3 DNA reads as TGTGCCAGCAGTTTGGCTGCAACTAATGAAAAACTGTTTTTT. It encodes CASSLAATNEKLFF.

This clonotype has only a few counts. V and J are TRBV12-5 and TRBJ2-5; D perhaps matches TRBD1 (7 bases). CDR3 length: 15 residues. With 2 bases removed from V and 2 bases from J, the gap between germline ends came to 12 bases. Germline CDR1 is LGHNT and CDR2 is FRNRAP. Written as DNA, the CDR3 is TGTGCTAGTGGTTTGATCCAGGGGGGACAAGAGACCCAGTACTTC. Its protein product is CASGLIQGGQETQYF.

This clonotype has just a few counts. The rearrangement links TRBV7-9 to TRBJ2-7; 8 nucleotides match TRBD1. Per germline, CDR1 SEHNR and CDR2 FQNEAQ (reference sequence). The CDR3 covers 15 residues. J was trimmed by 5 bases and V by 5 bases; bases with no gene match: 11. CDR3 nucleotides: TGTGCCAGCAGCCTCCGGACAGGGTGGGTCGACGAGCAGTACTTC. Its protein is CASSLRTGWVDEQYF.

This clonotype was observed a few times. Here the CDR3 DNA reads TGCAGCGTTGCCGGACTAGCGGGAGGATCTCGGTACGAGCAGTACTTC. This gives the protein CSVAGLAGGSRYEQYF. This sequence joins TRBV29-1 and TRBJ2-7; TRBD2 agrees at 14 bases. The J segment lost 4 bases and the V segment lost 4 bases, leaving 9 bases of the junction unmatched. The CDR3 loop spans 16 amino acids. The germline CDR1 and CDR2 sequences are SQVTM and ANQGSEA.

This clonotype was counted only a few times. This chain joins TRBV12-3 or TRBV12-4 and TRBJ2-2; 14 bases align to TRBD2. The CDR3 has 17 residues. V lost 5 bases and J lost 5; bases outside the gene matches: 7. As DNA, the CDR3 is TGTGCCAGCAGTCCCGGACTAGCGGGAGGCTATACCGGGGAGCTGTTTTTT. Its translation: CASSPGLAGGYTGELFF.

This clonotype has just a few counts. This sequence joins TRBV12-3 or TRBV12-4 and TRBJ2-1; 13 positions agree with TRBD2. CDR3 size: 15 residues. Trimming cost V 6 bases and J 7 bases; bases outside gene matches: 6. The CDR3 loop reads CASRELAGGPNEQFF. CDR3 coding DNA: TGTGCCAGCAGAGAACTAGCGGGAGGGCCTAATGAGCAGTTCTTC.

The table lists this clonotype with a few counts. The rearrangement joins TRBV6-1 to TRBJ1-4; the D is unclear. V lost 2 bases, J lost 7 bases, and 17 bases lay in between. The CDR3 runs 16 residues. From germline, CDR1 is MNHNS and CDR2 SASEGT. The CDR3 sequence is CASSERYPERGEKLFF. The CDR3 DNA is TGTGCCAGCAGTGAAAGGTATCCAGAAAGAGGTGAAAAACTGTTTTTT.

Notes on this clonotype: Its ends do not fully match the called genes, so a read error is possible. The chain employs TRBV10-2 and TRBJ2-1; perhaps D is TRBD1 or TRBD2 (6 bases each). The germline V gene encodes CDR1 WSHSY and CDR2 SAAADI. CDR3 size: 17 residues. The chain's CDR3 is CASSERRGPGSSNEQFF. The DNA for the CDR3 is TGCGCCAGCTCCGAGCGCCGGGGGCCAGGGTCCTCCAATGAGCAGTTCTTC.

This chain connects TRBV29-1 to TRBJ1-1, with 8 nucleotides matching TRBD1. In germline, CDR1 is SQVTM, CDR2 ANQGSEA. CDR3 size: 13 residues. With V trimmed by 4 bases and J by 4 bases, 5 bases remained unmatched. CDR3 sequence (DNA): TGCAGCGTTGTACAGGGGGGGGCCACTGAAGCTTTCTTT. Protein product: CSVVQGGATEAFF.

This chain links TRBV5-4 with TRBJ2-1; 7 bases are shared with TRBD1. V dropped 1 base and J dropped 7; count of bases not matched to a gene: 11. CDR3 length: 16 amino acids. The germline CDR1 and CDR2 sequences are SGHNT and YYREEE (reference sequence). The CDR3 DNA reads as TGTGCCAGCAGCTTGTTGCGAGGGACAGCCAGGAATGAGCAGTTCTTC. It yields the protein CASSLLRGTARNEQFF.

The sample holds a few counts of this clonotype. The J gene is TRBJ2-2, the V gene TRBV5-1; 7 nucleotides match TRBD2. CDR3 size: 17 residues. Looked up from germline, CDR1 is SGHRS and CDR2 is YFSETQ. The junction had 5 bases not matched to a gene; V was cut back by 0 bases and J by 0 bases. The CDR3 region is CASSLGAAGTNTGELFF. The CDR3 DNA reads TGCGCCAGCAGCTTGGGGGCAGCGGGAACGAACACCGGGGAGCTGTTTTTT.

There are a few counts of this clonotype. V gene TRBV24-1 combines with J gene TRBJ2-5; possible D gene TRBD2, 6 bases. The CDR3 is made up of 16 amino acids. The V and J ends lost 3 bases and 2 bases respectively, with 15 bases between them. Germline CDR1 is KGHDR and CDR2 is SFDVKD. This CDR3 reads CATSDPISGVQETQYF. In nucleotides, the CDR3 is TGTGCCACCAGTGATCCGATCTCGGGGGTGCAAGAGACCCAGTACTTC.

This clonotype was observed a few times. The chain employs TRBV7-2 and TRBJ2-1; D not resolved. The V gene lost 0 bases and the J gene lost 9 bases, with 9 bases spanning the gap. From germline, CDR1 is SGHTA and CDR2 FQGNSA. CDR3 length: 13 amino acids. The CDR3 sequence: CASSLASSFEQFF. CDR3 nucleotides: TGTGCCAGCAGCTTAGCGTCAAGCTTTGAGCAGTTCTTC.

The chain recombines TRBV10-3 with TRBJ2-5; either TRBD1 or TRBD2 may supply D (5 bases each). The CDR3 length is 15 residues. Per the germline V gene, CDR1 is ENHRY and CDR2 is SYGVKD. V lost 4 bases to trimming and J lost 1 base, with 13 bases between them. CDR3 sequence: CAISAVTGGQETQYF. DNA of the CDR3: TGTGCCATCAGTGCGGTAACAGGAGGCCAAGAGACCCAGTACTTC.

The V call is TRBV5-1, the J call TRBJ1-4; D is unclear. The CDR3 consists of 15 residues. The V end lost 3 bases, the J end lost 12 bases, and 21 bases lay between the germline ends. In germline, CDR1 is SGHRS, CDR2 YFSETQ. The CDR3 is CASSSAGSGVAELFF. CDR3 in DNA: TGCGCCAGCAGCTCCGCCGGGTCCGGAGTCGCGGAACTGTTTTTT.

The genes are TRBV5-1 and TRBJ1-1; D is possibly TRBD1 (6 bases). Trimming cost V 2 bases and J 4 bases, with 12 bases left between them. This CDR3 has 14 residues. Per germline, CDR1 SGHRS and CDR2 YFSETQ. CDR3 sequence reads: CASSFGGSGTEAFF. The CDR3 region has the DNA TGCGCCAGCAGCTTCGGGGGCTCGGGCACTGAAGCTTTCTTT.

CDR3: CASSPRYEQYF. The CDR3 nucleotides read TGTGCCAGCAGTCCACGTTACGAGCAGTACTTC. The rearrangement joins TRBV28 to TRBJ2-7; D remains ambiguous. This CDR3 is built from 11 residues. Per the germline V gene, CDR1 is MDHEN and CDR2 is SYDVKM. Deletions cut 5 bases from V and 4 bases from J, with 6 bases between. The full variable domain, with the rest looked up from reference TRBV28 and TRBJ2-7, is DVKVTQSSRYLVKRTGEKVFLECVQDMDHENMFWYRQDPGLGLRLIYFSYDVKMKEKGDIPEGYSVSREKKERFSLILESASTNQTSMYLCASSPRYEQYFGPGTRLTVT.

This clonotype was counted between two and nine times. The V gene is TRBV24-1, the J gene TRBJ2-7; 10 bases map to TRBD2. The J segment lost 0 bases and the V segment lost 9 bases, leaving 13 bases of the junction unmatched. The germline V gene has CDR1 KGHDR and CDR2 SFDVKD. The CDR3 totals 17 residues. The CDR3 sequence: CATLSRPGLAHSYEQYF. DNA for the CDR3: TGTGCCACCCTTTCCCGACCGGGACTAGCGCACTCCTACGAGCAGTACTTC.

This clonotype was seen a handful of times. This chain uses TRBV10-2 with TRBJ1-1; D not certain. The CDR3 runs to 14 residues. Germline V gene lookup returns CDR1 WSHSY and CDR2 SAAADI. V lost 4 bases and J 1 base, leaving 10 bases between the germline ends. The CDR3 DNA is TGCGCCAGCAGTGGGGCAAACGAGAACACTGAAGCTTTCTTT. Its protein is CASSGANENTEAFF.